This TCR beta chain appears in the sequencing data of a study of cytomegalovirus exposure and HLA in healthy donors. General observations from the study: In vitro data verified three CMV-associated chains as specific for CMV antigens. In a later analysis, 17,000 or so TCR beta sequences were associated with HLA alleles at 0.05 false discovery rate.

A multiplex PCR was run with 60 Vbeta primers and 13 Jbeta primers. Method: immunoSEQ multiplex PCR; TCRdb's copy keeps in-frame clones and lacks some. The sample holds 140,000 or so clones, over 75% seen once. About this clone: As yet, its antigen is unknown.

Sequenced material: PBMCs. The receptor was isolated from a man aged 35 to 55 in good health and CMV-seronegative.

The CDR3 coding sequence is TGTGCCAGCAGTTACTCGGGGGGGATGCAGTTCTTC. It codes for CASSYSGGMQFF. The V call is TRBV6-6, the J call TRBJ2-1; 7 bases align to TRBD2. Per the germline V gene, CDR1 is MNHNY and CDR2 is SVGAGI (reference sequence). V shed 0 bases, J shed 12 bases, and the junction held 2 bases outside the gene matches. The CDR3 runs to 12 residues.